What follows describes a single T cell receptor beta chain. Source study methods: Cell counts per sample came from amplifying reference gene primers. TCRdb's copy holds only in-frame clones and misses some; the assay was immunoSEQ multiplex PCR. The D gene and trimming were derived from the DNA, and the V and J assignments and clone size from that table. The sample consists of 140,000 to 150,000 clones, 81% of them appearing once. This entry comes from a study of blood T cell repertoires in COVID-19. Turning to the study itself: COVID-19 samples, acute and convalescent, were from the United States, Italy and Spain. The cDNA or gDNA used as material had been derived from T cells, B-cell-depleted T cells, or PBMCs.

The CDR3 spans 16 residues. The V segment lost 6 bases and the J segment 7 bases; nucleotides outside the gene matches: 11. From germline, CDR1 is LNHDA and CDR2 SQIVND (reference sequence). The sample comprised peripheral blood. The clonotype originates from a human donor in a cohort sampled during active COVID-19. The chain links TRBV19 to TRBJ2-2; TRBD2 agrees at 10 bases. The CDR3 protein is CASSPLAGGFNGELFF. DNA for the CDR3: TGTGCCAGTAGCCCATTAGCGGGAGGCTTTAACGGGGAGCTGTTTTTT.